This T cell receptor beta chain was captured in a study of identifying expanded T cells in peripheral blood. Generated by immunoSEQ multiplex PCR, the TCRdb table keeps only in-frame clones and is missing some. This sample has roughly 100,000 clones; approximately 88% occur once, and the top ten carry roughly 15%. The CDR3 has 13 amino acids. Germline values: CDR1 MDHEN, CDR2 SYDVKM. V lost 6 bases and J lost 1, with 9 bases in between. The chain is built from TRBV28 and TRBJ1-2, with D perhaps matching TRBD1 (5 bases). Sequences were obtained from blood. This TCR came from a person aged 18 to 75 in good health. The CDR3 nucleotides read TGTGCCAGCAGCCTACAGGTTAACTATGGCTACACCTTC. This codes for CASSLQVNYGYTF.